This TCR beta chain derives from a study of T cell repertoires in cytomegalovirus infection. About this clonotype: Antigen unknown.

Germline loops: CDR1 MNHEY, CDR2 SVGEGT. The V and J ends lost 8 bases and 3 bases respectively, with 17 bases between them. This CDR3 region has 15 residues. TCRdb used MiXCR to reprocess the reads, holding one entry per CDR3 protein. This table holds some 940,000 distinct CDR3 sequences, 25% to 40% found once. This rearrangement joins TRBV6-2 or TRBV6-3 to TRBJ2-1, with D unclear. The TCR was taken from a human donor in good health (CMV status not recorded). Some clones in this sample may be carry-over from other donors' samples. Source: cultured CD8+ T cells from PBMCs, taken from culture after CMV antigen stimulation. The CDR3 region is CASGHGDRSYNEQFF. CDR3 coding DNA: TGTGCCAGCGGCCACGGCGACCGTAGCTACAATGAGCAGTTCTTC.